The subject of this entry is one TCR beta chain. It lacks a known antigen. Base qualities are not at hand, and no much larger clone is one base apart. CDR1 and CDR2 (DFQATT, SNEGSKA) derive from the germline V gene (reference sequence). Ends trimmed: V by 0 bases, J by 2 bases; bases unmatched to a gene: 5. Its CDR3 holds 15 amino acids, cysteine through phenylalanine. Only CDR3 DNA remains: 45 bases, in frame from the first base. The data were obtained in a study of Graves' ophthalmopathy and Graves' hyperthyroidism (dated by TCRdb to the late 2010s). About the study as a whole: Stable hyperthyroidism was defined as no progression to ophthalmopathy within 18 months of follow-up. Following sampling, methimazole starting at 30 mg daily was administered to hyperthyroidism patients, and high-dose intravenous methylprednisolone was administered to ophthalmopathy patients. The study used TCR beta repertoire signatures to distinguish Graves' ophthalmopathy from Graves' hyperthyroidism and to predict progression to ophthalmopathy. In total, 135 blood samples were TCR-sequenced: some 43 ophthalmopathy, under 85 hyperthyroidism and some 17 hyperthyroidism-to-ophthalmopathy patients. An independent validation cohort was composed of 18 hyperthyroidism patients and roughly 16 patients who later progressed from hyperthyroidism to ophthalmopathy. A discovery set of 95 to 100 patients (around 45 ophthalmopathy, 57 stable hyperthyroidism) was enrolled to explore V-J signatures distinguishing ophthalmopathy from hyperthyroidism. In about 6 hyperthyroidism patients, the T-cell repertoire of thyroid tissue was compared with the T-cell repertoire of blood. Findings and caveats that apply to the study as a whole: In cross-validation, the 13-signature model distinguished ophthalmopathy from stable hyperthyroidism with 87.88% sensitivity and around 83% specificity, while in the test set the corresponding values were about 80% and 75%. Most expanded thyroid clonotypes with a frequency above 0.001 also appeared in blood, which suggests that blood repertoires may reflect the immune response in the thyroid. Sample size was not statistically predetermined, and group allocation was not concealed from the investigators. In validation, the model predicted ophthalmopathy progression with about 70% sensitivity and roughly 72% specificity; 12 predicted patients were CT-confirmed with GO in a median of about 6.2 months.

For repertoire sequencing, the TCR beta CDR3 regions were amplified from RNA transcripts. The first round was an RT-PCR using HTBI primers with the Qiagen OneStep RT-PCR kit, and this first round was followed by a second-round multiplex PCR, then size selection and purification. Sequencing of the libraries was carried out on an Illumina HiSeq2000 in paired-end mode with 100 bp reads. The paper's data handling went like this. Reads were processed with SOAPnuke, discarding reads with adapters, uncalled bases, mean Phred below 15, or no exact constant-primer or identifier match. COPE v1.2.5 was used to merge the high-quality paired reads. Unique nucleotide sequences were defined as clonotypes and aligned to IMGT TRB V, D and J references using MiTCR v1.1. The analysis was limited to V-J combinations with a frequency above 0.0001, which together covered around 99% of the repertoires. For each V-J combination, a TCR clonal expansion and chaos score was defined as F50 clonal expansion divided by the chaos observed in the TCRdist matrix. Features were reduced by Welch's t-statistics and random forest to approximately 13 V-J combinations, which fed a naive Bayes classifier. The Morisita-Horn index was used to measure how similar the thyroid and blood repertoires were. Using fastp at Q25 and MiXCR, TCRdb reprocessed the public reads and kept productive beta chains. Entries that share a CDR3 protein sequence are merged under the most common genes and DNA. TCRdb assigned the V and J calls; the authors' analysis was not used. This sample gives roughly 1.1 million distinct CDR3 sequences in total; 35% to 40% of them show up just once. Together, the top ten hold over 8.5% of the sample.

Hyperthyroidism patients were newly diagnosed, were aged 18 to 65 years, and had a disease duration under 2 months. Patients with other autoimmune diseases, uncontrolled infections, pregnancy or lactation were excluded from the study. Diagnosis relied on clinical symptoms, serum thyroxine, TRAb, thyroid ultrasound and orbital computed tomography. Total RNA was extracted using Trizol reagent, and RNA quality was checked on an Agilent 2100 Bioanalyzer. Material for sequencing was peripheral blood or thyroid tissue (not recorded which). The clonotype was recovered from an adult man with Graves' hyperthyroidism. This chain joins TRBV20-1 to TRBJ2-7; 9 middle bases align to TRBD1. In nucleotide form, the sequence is TGCAGTGCTAGAGATAGTAGACAGGGGGCCTACGAGCAGTACTTC. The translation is CSARDSRQGAYEQYF.